The 7 T cell receptor beta chains in this list originate from one sample, sequenced in a study of T cell repertoires in ileal Crohn's disease. Produced via immunoSEQ multiplex PCR; TCRdb's table is partial and in-frame only. The sample has about 10,000 clones; 79% are singletons. Stated time point: neoterminal ileum biopsy at postoperative endoscopy, about 6 months after surgery. The source material was ileal tissue. Every receptor here comes from an adult with Crohn's disease.

The rearrangement links TRBV7-2 to TRBJ2-7; 7 bases agree with TRBD1. Germline V gene sequence: CDR1 SGHTA, CDR2 FQGNSA. The length of the CDR3 is 14 residues. V trimming: 6 bases; J trimming: 4 bases; junction bases outside the gene matches: 9. The CDR3: CASSNRGGPYEQYF. CDR3 coding DNA: TGTGCCAGCAGTAACCGAGGGGGCCCATACGAGCAGTACTTC.

The rearrangement uses TRBV4-2 and TRBJ2-1; D is perhaps TRBD2 (7 bases). The germline V and J ends were trimmed by 0 bases and 15 bases, with 18 bases remaining between them. The germline V gene has CDR1 LGHNA and CDR2 YNFKEQ. The CDR3 is 14 residues long. CDR3 nucleotide sequence: TGTGCCAGCAGCCAAGATCTAAGGGGGGAGGGAACGTTCTTC. It encodes CASSQDLRGEGTFF.

The chain couples TRBV7-9 to TRBJ2-5; 9 bases map to TRBD2. The CDR3 covers 15 residues. Germline CDR1 reads SEHNR; CDR2 reads FQNEAQ (reference sequence). V shed 2 bases and J 7 bases; nucleotides not matched to a gene: 8. The CDR3 is CASSLSASGIGTQYF. As DNA, the CDR3 is TGTGCCAGCAGCTTATCGGCTAGCGGGATAGGGACCCAGTACTTC.

The rearrangement joins TRBV7-8 to TRBJ2-1; D unclear. The CDR3 extends over 15 amino acids. V was clipped by 4 bases and J by 0 bases, with 10 bases between them. From germline, CDR1 is SGHVS and CDR2 FQNEAQ. Here the CDR3 DNA reads TGTGCCAGCAGCTCTCACTTTCACTCCTACAATGAGCAGTTCTTC. Translation: CASSSHFHSYNEQFF. The full variable domain, its missing parts supplied by reference TRBV7-8 and TRBJ2-1, is GAGVSQSPRYKVAKRGQDVALRCDPISGHVSLFWYQQALGQGPEFLTYFQNEAQLDKSGLPSDRFFAERPEGSVSTLKIQRTQQEDSAVYLCASSSHFHSYNEQFFGPGTRLTVL.

The rearrangement joins TRBV9 to TRBJ2-2, with TRBD2 as a possible D gene (6 bases). Germline V CDR1 and CDR2: SGDLS, YYNGEE. CDR3 size: 17 residues. V was trimmed by 1 base and J by 3 bases, leaving 16 bases between them. The CDR3 loop is CASSVRRRVEDTGELFF. The DNA for the CDR3 is TGTGCCAGCAGCGTACGGCGGAGGGTGGAAGACACCGGGGAGCTGTTTTTT.

J is TRBJ2-2 and V is TRBV5-1; TRBD2 aligns across 16 bases. CDR3 length: 19 residues. Germline CDR1 SGHRS, CDR2 YFSETQ. CDR3 in amino acids: CTIPPGTSGGAVCTGELFF. CDR3 DNA sequence: TGCACCATACCCCCCGGGACTAGCGGGGGGGCCGTATGCACCGGGGAGCTGTTTTTT.

The chain links TRBV7-6 to TRBJ2-7; TRBD2 matches 11 bases. The trim removed 1 base at V and 6 bases at J, leaving 5 bases unmatched. Per the germline V gene, CDR1 is SGHVS and CDR2 is FNYEAQ. The CDR3 spans 15 residues. CDR3 nucleotides: TGTGCCAGCAGCTTAGATTTACTAGCGGGAGTCGAGCAGTACTTC. Translated: CASSLDLLAGVEQYF.